This T cell receptor (beta chain) emerged from a study of blood T cell repertoires in COVID-19. Libraries were prepared by immunoSEQ multiplex PCR; TCRdb keeps only in-frame clonotypes and omits some of them. The sample lists some 40,000 clones, around 70% occurring once. The V end lost 2 bases, the J end lost 2 bases, and 12 bases lay between the germline ends. CDR1 is MNHNY and CDR2 is SVGAGI in the germline V gene (reference sequence). CDR3 length: 15 residues. The sequencing input was peripheral blood. V and J are TRBV6-6 and TRBJ1-2; D ambiguous. This TCR was sampled from a man of 80 years or more with acute or convalescent COVID-19. The CDR3 coding sequence is TGTGCCAGCAGTTACGCCCCGACACTCAACTATGGCTACACCTTC. This encodes CASSYAPTLNYGYTF.